The 31 T cell receptor beta chains given below trace back to one sample, sequenced in a study of cytomegalovirus exposure and HLA in healthy donors. PCR primers comprised 60 Vbeta and 13 Jbeta primers. Libraries were prepared by immunoSEQ multiplex PCR; TCRdb keeps only in-frame clonotypes and omits some of them. The sample records around 280,000 clones, about 90% being singletons. Sequenced: PBMCs. All receptors come from a woman aged 18-29 years in good health and CMV-seronegative.

The genes are TRBV7-9 and TRBJ1-1; D is unclear. This CDR3 region has 13 residues. Germline CDR1 reads SEHNR; CDR2 reads FQNEAQ (reference sequence). V was clipped by 5 bases and J by 2 bases, with 9 bases between them. CDR3 sequence: CASSVNFNTEAFF. CDR3 DNA: TGTGCCAGCAGCGTAAATTTTAACACTGAAGCTTTCTTT.

The chain recombines TRBV2 with TRBJ1-1; 7 positions agree with TRBD1. Unmatched junction bases numbered 12, after V lost 2 bases and J lost 6 bases. CDR1 SNHLY and CDR2 FYNNEI come from the germline V gene. This CDR3 is built from 16 residues. The CDR3 coding sequence is TGTGCCAGCAGTGAATATGGGAGACAGGGTCGCGCTGAAGCTTTCTTT. Protein: CASSEYGRQGRAEAFF.

The V and J genes are TRBV5-1 and TRBJ2-5; D is unclear. Trimming removed 4 bases from V and 3 bases from J, with 7 bases in between. The CDR3 totals 12 residues. Per the germline V gene, CDR1 is SGHRS and CDR2 is YFSETQ. The CDR3 DNA is TGCGCCAGCAGCGAGCCCAAAGAGACCCAGTACTTC. It codes for CASSEPKETQYF.

This chain connects TRBV5-1 to TRBJ2-1; 8 nucleotides agree with TRBD2. The CDR3 totals 16 residues. The V gene's germline CDR1 is SGHRS and CDR2 YFSETQ. Trimming cost V 4 bases and J 8 bases; bases outside gene matches: 14. The DNA of the CDR3 is TGCGCCAGCAGCCCCCCGGGAAGCGGGGGCCGGGATGAGCAGTTCTTC. It specifies CASSPPGSGGRDEQFF.

The chain recombines TRBV6-1 with TRBJ1-5; the D gene is possibly TRBD1 (6 bases). The CDR3 extends over 17 amino acids. CDR1 is MNHNS, CDR2 SASEGT, per germline. Trimming cost V 2 bases and J 5 bases, with 19 bases left between them. The CDR3 protein is CASSERTAPEPHQPQHF. CDR3 in DNA: TGTGCCAGCAGTGAAAGGACAGCACCCGAGCCTCATCAGCCCCAGCATTTT.

A note on this clone: The germline gene is not matched at one end of the junction; a read error may be the cause. This sample also contains other DNA sequences that code for the same CDR3. This chain uses TRBV7-3 with TRBJ1-1; D call uncertain. Germline V CDR1 and CDR2: SGHTA, FQGTGA. This CDR3 spans 13 amino acids. CDR3 bases: TGTGCCAGCAGGTCCGCGGTGATCACTGAAGCCTTCTTT. Its translation is CASRSAVITEAFF. The entire variable domain, with the rest obtained from reference TRBV7-3 and TRBJ1-1, is as follows: GAGVSQTPSNKVTEKGKYVELRCDPISGHTALYWYRQSLGQGPEFLIYFQGTGAADDSGLPNDRFFAVRPEGSVSTLKIQRTERGDSAVYLCASRSAVITEAFFGQGTRLTVV.

This chain uses TRBV4-1 with TRBJ1-1, with 11 bases fitting TRBD1. CDR1 is MGHRA, CDR2 YSYEKL, per germline. The CDR3 consists of 15 residues. J was trimmed by 4 bases and V by 8 bases; bases with no gene match: 9. Here the CDR3 reads CASAHDGTGGTEAFF. In nucleotides, the CDR3 is TGCGCCAGCGCTCACGATGGGACAGGGGGCACTGAAGCTTTCTTT.

The count of this clone is one. The chain uses TRBV7-8 and TRBJ1-1; TRBD1 matches 8 bases. There are 16 residues in the CDR3. Germline trimming cut 2 bases from V and 4 bases from J; bases unmatched to any gene: 9. Germline CDR1 is SGHVS and CDR2 is FQNEAQ. The CDR3 reads CASSLTPGGLGTEAFF. The CDR3 bases are TGTGCCAGCAGCTTAACGCCAGGGGGCTTGGGCACTGAAGCTTTCTTT.

The V call is TRBV19, the J call TRBJ2-1, with TRBD1 matching over 7 bases. J gave up 6 bases and V 4 bases, and 6 bases lay outside the gene matches. Germline CDR1 LNHDA, CDR2 SQIVND (reference sequence). This CDR3 has 14 amino acids. The CDR3 region has the DNA TGTGCCAGTAGTACCATGACAGGGACCAATGAGCAGTTCTTC. Its translation is CASSTMTGTNEQFF. The full variable domain, in which reference TRBV19 and TRBJ2-1 provide the parts outside the CDR3, is DGGITQSPKYLFRKEGQNVTLSCEQNLNHDAMYWYRQDPGQGLRLIYYSQIVNDFQKGDIAEGYSVSREKKESFPLTVTSAQKNPTAFYLCASSTMTGTNEQFFGPGTRLTVL.

This chain links TRBV9 with TRBJ1-2; 7 bases map to TRBD1. In germline, CDR1 is SGDLS, CDR2 YYNGEE. The CDR3 is 14 amino acids. The trim removed 3 bases at V and 5 bases at J, leaving 7 bases unmatched. The CDR3, as DNA: TGTGCCAGCAGCGCCCACGACAGGGTATATGGCTACACCTTC. It codes for CASSAHDRVYGYTF. Looking up the rest from reference TRBV9 and TRBJ1-2 gives the full variable domain: DSGVTQTPKHLITATGQRVTLRCSPRSGDLSVYWYQQSLDQGLQFLIQYYNGEERAKGNILERFSAQQFPDLHSELNLSSLELGDSALYFCASSAHDRVYGYTFGSGTRLTVV.

This sequence joins TRBV5-6 and TRBJ2-5; 9 nucleotides line up with TRBD2. Losses at the gene ends were 2 bases for V and 7 bases for J; bases not matched to a gene: 9. This CDR3 region has 15 residues. Germline lookup yields CDR1 SGHDT and CDR2 YYEEEE. The CDR3 sequence is CASSFGGGAIGTQYF. The CDR3 DNA is TGTGCCAGCAGCTTCGGCGGGGGGGCAATAGGGACCCAGTACTTC. Based on the CDR3 plus reference TRBV5-6 and TRBJ2-5, the full variable domain is DAGVTQSPTHLIKTRGQQVTLRCSPKSGHDTVSWYQQALGQGPQFIFQYYEEEERQRGNFPDRFSGHQFPNYSSELNVNALLLGDSALYLCASSFGGGAIGTQYFGPGTRLLVL.

This clone showed up just a few times. This CDR3 is also generated by other DNA sequences in the sample. V and J are TRBV21-1 and TRBJ1-6; the D call TRBD1 from the table was never checked on the DNA. TRBV21-1 is marked as a pseudogene. This CDR3 is built from 16 residues. The CDR3 nucleotides are TGTGCCAGCAGCCTCCCAGGGGAAGGGGGTAATTCACCCCTCCACTTT. Its translation is CASSLPGEGGNSPLHF.

In the case of this clone: Other nucleotide sequences from this sample produce the same CDR3. The chain carries TRBV18 and TRBJ2-7; 8 bases line up with TRBD1. The trim removed 6 bases at V and 6 bases at J, leaving 7 bases unmatched. The CDR3 has 13 residues. Germline V gives CDR1 KGHSH, CDR2 LQKENI. In DNA, the CDR3 is TGTGCCAGCTCCCCTCCCGGACAGGGCGAGCAGTACTTC. Protein sequence: CASSPPGQGEQYF.

The chain is built from TRBV7-8 and TRBJ1-1, with 10 bases lining up with TRBD1. The junction had 4 bases not matched to a gene; V was cut back by 1 base and J by 5 bases. This CDR3 contains 15 residues. In germline, CDR1 is SGHVS, CDR2 FQNEAQ. CDR3 DNA: TGTGCCAGCAGCTTAGGACAGGGGGCTTGGACTGAAGCTTTCTTT. Amino acids: CASSLGQGAWTEAFF.

The chain has TRBV27 and TRBJ1-2; tentatively, D is TRBD1 (6 bases). CDR1 and CDR2 (germline): MNHEY, SMNVEV (reference sequence). This CDR3 region has 12 residues. V lost 5 bases and J lost 6, with 10 bases in between. The CDR3 region has the DNA TGTGCCAGCAGTGCCACAGGGAATGGCTACACCTTC. It encodes CASSATGNGYTF.

The V gene is TRBV6-6, the J gene TRBJ1-1; TRBD1 is a possible D gene (5 bases). The CDR3 runs to 16 residues. Germline V gene sequence: CDR1 MNHNY, CDR2 SVGAGI (reference sequence). The V and J ends lost 6 bases and 3 bases respectively, with 20 bases between them. CDR3 bases: TGTGCCAGCAGGCCCCGGGCAGGGTCCCACTACACTGAAGCTTTCTTT. The encoded protein is CASRPRAGSHYTEAFF.

The CDR3 DNA sequence: TGTGCTAGTGGTTTGAACTCCCAGGCGAGCGAGCAGTACTTC. Translated, it gives CASGLNSQASEQYF. The rearrangement uses TRBV12-5 and TRBJ2-7; no clear D gene. The V gene's germline CDR1 is LGHNT and CDR2 FRNRAP. V shed 2 bases and J shed 6 bases, with 14 bases lying between them. The CDR3 is 14 amino acids.

This clone was observed a single time. This rearrangement joins TRBV11-2 to TRBJ1-2; D gene unclear. Germline CDR1 reads SGHAT; CDR2 reads FQNNGV. The CDR3 extends over 16 amino acids. With 0 bases removed from V and 2 bases from J, the gap between germline ends came to 13 bases. CDR3 amino acids: CASSLEFGVSNYGYTF. The CDR3 coding sequence is TGTGCCAGCAGCTTAGAGTTTGGAGTTTCCAACTATGGCTACACCTTC. Filled out from reference TRBV11-2 and TRBJ1-2, the complete variable domain reads EAGVAQSPRYKIIEKRQSVAFWCNPISGHATLYWYQQILGQGPKLLIQFQNNGVVDDSQLPKDRFSAERLKGVDSTLKIQPAKLEDSAVYLCASSLEFGVSNYGYTFGSGTRLTVV.

This rearrangement joins TRBV6-1 to TRBJ2-3, with D possibly TRBD2 on 5 matching bases. The CDR3 totals 14 residues. Trimming shortened V by 6 bases and J by 0 bases, and 10 bases separated the two germline ends. Per the germline V gene, CDR1 is MNHNS and CDR2 is SASEGT. In nucleotides, the CDR3 is TGTGCCAGCAGCCTGGACTTAAGCACAGATACGCAGTATTTT. This gives the protein CASSLDLSTDTQYF.

This clone was seen once. The V call is TRBV6-1, the J call TRBJ2-3; 7 positions agree with TRBD2. V was clipped by 4 bases and J by 14 bases; unmatched bases: 9. This CDR3 has 12 residues. Germline values: CDR1 MNHNS, CDR2 SASEGT. The CDR3 DNA follows: TGTGCCAGCAGTGTGAACGGGGGGAGGTTGTATTTT. It specifies CASSVNGGRLYF.

This clone has just a few counts. V gene TRBV5-1 combines with J gene TRBJ1-2, with D tentatively TRBD1 (6 bases). Germline loops: CDR1 SGHRS, CDR2 YFSETQ. Trimming stripped 3 bases from V and 4 bases from J, with 16 bases between. This CDR3 has 15 amino acids. Written as DNA, the CDR3 is TGCGCCAGCAGCTCTGGACAGCTCGGCCCCTATGGCTACACCTTC. Translated: CASSSGQLGPYGYTF.

On this clone: This sample also contains other DNA sequences that code for the same CDR3. V gene TRBV25-1 combines with J gene TRBJ1-2, with 8 bases fitting TRBD1. The CDR3 runs 13 residues. The V and J ends lost 3 bases and 7 bases, in that order; junction bases with no gene match: 4. Germline V lookup: CDR1 MGHDK, CDR2 SYGVNS. CDR3 coding DNA: TGTGCCAGCAGTGACCAGGGGGCGGGTGGCTACACCTTC. It is translated as CASSDQGAGGYTF.

This chain connects TRBV2 to TRBJ1-1; 8 bases map to TRBD1. V lost 3 bases and J lost 3; bases outside the gene matches: 9. The CDR3 spans 16 residues. Germline loops: CDR1 SNHLY, CDR2 FYNNEI. The CDR3 sequence: CASSDPLTGEDTEAFF. In DNA form, the CDR3 reads TGTGCCAGCAGTGACCCATTGACAGGGGAGGACACTGAAGCTTTCTTT.

The V gene is TRBV2, the J gene TRBJ2-2, with no clear D. CDR1 is SNHLY and CDR2 is FYNNEI in the germline V gene. V was cut by 1 base and J by 6 bases, with 6 bases left in between. CDR3 length: 13 amino acids. The CDR3 nucleotides read TGTGCCAGCAGTGAAGTTGTATCCGGGGAGCTGTTTTTT. Residues: CASSEVVSGELFF.

The V call is TRBV27, the J call TRBJ1-1; possible D gene TRBD1, 5 bases. Trimming took 7 bases from V and 4 from J, leaving 16 bases between them. This CDR3 contains 14 residues. Per germline, CDR1 MNHEY and CDR2 SMNVEV (reference sequence). The CDR3 sequence is CASTLQGLGTEAFF. The CDR3 bases are TGTGCCAGCACGCTCCAGGGCCTGGGCACTGAAGCTTTCTTT.

The genes are TRBV7-8 and TRBJ2-2; 7 bases fit TRBD2. The germline CDR1 and CDR2 sequences are SGHVS and FQNEAQ. CDR3 length: 15 amino acids. V shed 11 bases, J shed 3 bases, and the junction held 12 bases outside the gene matches. CDR3 coding DNA: TGTGCCCTAAAAAGATGGGGGGGGGACACCGGGGAGCTGTTTTTT. As protein: CALKRWGGDTGELFF. The entire variable domain, with the rest obtained from reference TRBV7-8 and TRBJ2-2, is as follows: GAGVSQSPRYKVAKRGQDVALRCDPISGHVSLFWYQQALGQGPEFLTYFQNEAQLDKSGLPSDRFFAERPEGSVSTLKIQRTQQEDSAVYLCALKRWGGDTGELFFGEGSRLTVL.

This chain uses TRBV27 with TRBJ2-7; TRBD2 aligns across 7 bases. J gave up 6 bases and V 3 bases, and 2 bases lay outside the gene matches. The CDR3 covers 12 residues. Germline-derived CDR1 and CDR2 are MNHEY and SMNVEV (reference sequence). The CDR3 region has the DNA TGTGCCAGCAGTTTGGGCGGGGGCGAGCAGTACTTC. It encodes CASSLGGGEQYF.

V gene TRBV2 combines with J gene TRBJ2-3, with 7 bases lining up with TRBD1. With 7 bases clipped from V and 4 bases from J, the junction kept 8 bases outside the gene matches. This CDR3 is built from 14 residues. Germline CDR1 SNHLY, CDR2 FYNNEI. This chain's CDR3 is CASKRTGQADTQYF. As DNA, the CDR3 is TGTGCCAGCAAGAGAACAGGACAGGCAGATACGCAGTATTTT. Combining the CDR3 with reference TRBV2 and TRBJ2-3 gives the whole variable domain EPEVTQTPSHQVTQMGQEVILRCVPISNHLYFYWYRQILGQKVEFLVSFYNNEISEKSEIFDDQFSVERPDGSNFTLKIRSTKLEDSAMYFCASKRTGQADTQYFGPGTRLTVL.

This clone was seen once. This chain uses TRBV18 with TRBJ2-3; the match to TRBD1 covers 9 bases. CDR3 size: 15 residues. The germline gives CDR1 KGHSH, CDR2 LQKENI. The J segment lost 4 bases and the V segment lost 3 bases, leaving 5 bases of the junction unmatched. The CDR3 loop reads CASSPRTGAADTQYF. As DNA, the CDR3 is TGTGCCAGCTCACCCAGGACAGGGGCTGCAGATACGCAGTATTTT.

The gene calls are TRBV28 and TRBJ1-1; weak D call: TRBD1 (5 bases). The CDR3 runs 14 residues. Germline values: CDR1 MDHEN, CDR2 SYDVKM. Trimming took off 5 bases at V and 5 bases at J, with 15 bases between the two ends. CDR3 protein: CASSPRGALTEAFF. The CDR3 DNA is TGTGCCAGCAGTCCTCGTGGGGCCCTAACTGAAGCTTTCTTT.

The chain couples TRBV5-1 to TRBJ2-7; a possible D gene is TRBD2 (5 bases). From germline, CDR1 is SGHRS and CDR2 YFSETQ. CDR3 size: 13 residues. The V end was cut by 5 bases, the J end by 4 bases, with 13 bases between. The CDR3 DNA is TGCGCCAGCAGTTCGGCGGGTTTATACGAGCAGTACTTC. Translating gives CASSSAGLYEQYF.